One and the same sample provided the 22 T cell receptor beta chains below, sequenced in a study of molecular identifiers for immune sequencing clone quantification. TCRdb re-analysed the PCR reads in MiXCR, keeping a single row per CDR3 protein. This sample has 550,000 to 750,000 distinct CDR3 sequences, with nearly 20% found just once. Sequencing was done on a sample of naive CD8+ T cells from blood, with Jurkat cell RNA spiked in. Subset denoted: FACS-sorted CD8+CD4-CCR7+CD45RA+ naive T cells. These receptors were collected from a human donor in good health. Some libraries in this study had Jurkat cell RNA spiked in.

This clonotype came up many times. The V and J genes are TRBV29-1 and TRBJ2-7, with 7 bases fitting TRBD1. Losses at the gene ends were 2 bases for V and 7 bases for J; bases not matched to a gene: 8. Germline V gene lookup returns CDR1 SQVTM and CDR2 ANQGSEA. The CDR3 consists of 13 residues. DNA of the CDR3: TGCAGCGTTGAATGGACACCCAGGGGGGAGCAGTACTTC. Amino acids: CSVEWTPRGEQYF.

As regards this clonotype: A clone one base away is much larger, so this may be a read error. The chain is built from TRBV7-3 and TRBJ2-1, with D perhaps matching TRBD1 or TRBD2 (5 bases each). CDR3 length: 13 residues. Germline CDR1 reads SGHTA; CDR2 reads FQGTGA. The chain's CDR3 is CTSSLYGGEEQFF. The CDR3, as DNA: TGTACCAGCAGCTTATATGGGGGTGAAGAGCAGTTCTTC. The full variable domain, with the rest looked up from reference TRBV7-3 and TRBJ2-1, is GAGVSQTPSNKVTEKGKYVELRCDPISGHTALYWYRQSLGQGPEFLIYFQGTGAADDSGLPNDRFFAVRPEGSVSTLKIQRTERGDSAVYLCTSSLYGGEEQFFGPGTRLTVL.

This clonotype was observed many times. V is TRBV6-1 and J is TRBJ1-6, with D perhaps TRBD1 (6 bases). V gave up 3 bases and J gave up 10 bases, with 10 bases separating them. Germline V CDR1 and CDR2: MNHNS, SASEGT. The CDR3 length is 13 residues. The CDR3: CASSDRGPSPLHF. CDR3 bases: TGTGCCAGCAGTGACAGGGGTCCCTCACCCCTCCACTTT.

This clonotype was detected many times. For the CDR3, the DNA is TGCAGTGCTAGAGATTTGGGACTAGCGGGTTACGAGCAGTACTTC. Its translation is CSARDLGLAGYEQYF. V is TRBV20-1 and J is TRBJ2-7, with 12 bases matching TRBD2. Germline V lookup: CDR1 DFQATT, CDR2 SNEGSKA (reference sequence). V shed 0 bases and J 4 bases; nucleotides not matched to a gene: 4. There are 15 residues in the CDR3.

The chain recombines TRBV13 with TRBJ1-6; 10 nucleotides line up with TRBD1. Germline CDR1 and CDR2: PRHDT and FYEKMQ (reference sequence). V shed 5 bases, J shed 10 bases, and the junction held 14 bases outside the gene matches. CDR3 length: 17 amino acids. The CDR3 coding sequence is TGTGCCAGCAGCCCCCAAATGACAGGGGGCGGAGGGTCACCCCTCCACTTT. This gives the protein CASSPQMTGGGGSPLHF.

The CDR3 bases are TGTGCCAGGAGAACCGGGACTGAACCGTACAATGAGCAGTTCTTC. Amino acid sequence: CARRTGTEPYNEQFF. The chain recombines TRBV12-3 or TRBV12-4 with TRBJ2-1; maybe TRBD2 (6 bases). The V end lost 9 bases, the J end lost 4 bases, and 19 bases lay between the germline ends. This CDR3 is 15 amino acids long.

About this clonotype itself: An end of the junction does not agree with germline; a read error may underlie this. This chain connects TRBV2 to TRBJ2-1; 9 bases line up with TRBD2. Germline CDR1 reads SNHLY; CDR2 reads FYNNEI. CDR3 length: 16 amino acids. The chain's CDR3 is CASSEQLAGLSGERFF. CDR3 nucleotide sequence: TGTGCCAGCAGTGAACAGCTAGCGGGACTGTCCGGGGAGCGGTTCTTC. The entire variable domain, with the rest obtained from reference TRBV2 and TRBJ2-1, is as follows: EPEVTQTPSHQVTQMGQEVILRCVPISNHLYFYWYRQILGQKVEFLVSFYNNEISEKSEIFDDQFSVERPDGSNFTLKIRSTKLEDSAMYFCASSEQLAGLSGERFFGPGTRLTVL.

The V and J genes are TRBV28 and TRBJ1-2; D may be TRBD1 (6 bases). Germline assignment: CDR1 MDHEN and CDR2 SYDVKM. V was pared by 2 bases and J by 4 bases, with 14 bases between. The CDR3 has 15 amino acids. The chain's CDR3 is CASSLAPGGAYGYTF. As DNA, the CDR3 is TGTGCCAGCAGTTTAGCCCCGGGGGGGGCCTATGGCTACACCTTC.

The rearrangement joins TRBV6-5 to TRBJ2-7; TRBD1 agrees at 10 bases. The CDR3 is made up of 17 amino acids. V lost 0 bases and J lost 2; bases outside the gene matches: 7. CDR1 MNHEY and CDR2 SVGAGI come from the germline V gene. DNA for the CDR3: TGTGCCAGCAGTTACTCATTGCGACAGGGGGCCCCCTACGAGCAGTACTTC. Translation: CASSYSLRQGAPYEQYF.

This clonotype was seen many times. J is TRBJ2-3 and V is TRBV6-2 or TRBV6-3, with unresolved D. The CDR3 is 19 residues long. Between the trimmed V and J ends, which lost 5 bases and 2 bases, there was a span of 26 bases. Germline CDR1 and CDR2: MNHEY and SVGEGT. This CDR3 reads CASSRTSPLGLTSTDTQYF. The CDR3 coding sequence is TGTGCCAGCAGTCGTACCTCCCCCCTAGGGCTCACGTCCACAGATACGCAGTATTTT.

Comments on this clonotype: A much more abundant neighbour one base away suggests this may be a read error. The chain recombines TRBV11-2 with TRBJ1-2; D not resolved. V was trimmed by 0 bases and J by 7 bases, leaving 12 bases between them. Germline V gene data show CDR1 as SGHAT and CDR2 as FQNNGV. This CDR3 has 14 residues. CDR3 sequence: CASSLDSGRFGYTF. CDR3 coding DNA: TGTGCCAGCAGCTTAGATAGTGGTCGGTTTGGCTACACCTTC.

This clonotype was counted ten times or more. CDR3 residues: CASSHITTGELFF. In DNA, the CDR3 is TGTGCCAGCAGCCATATCACAACCGGGGAGCTGTTTTTT. The chain combines TRBV7-9 with TRBJ2-2; no reliable D call. V shed 5 bases and J shed 5 bases, with 9 bases lying between them. This CDR3 is built from 13 residues. CDR1 SEHNR and CDR2 FQNEAQ come from the germline V gene (reference sequence). Full variable domain (missing parts from reference TRBV7-9 and TRBJ2-2): DTGVSQNPRHKITKRGQNVTFRCDPISEHNRLYWYRQTLGQGPEFLTYFQNEAQLEKSRLLSDRFSAERPKGSFSTLEIQRTEQGDSAMYLCASSHITTGELFFGEGSRLTVL.

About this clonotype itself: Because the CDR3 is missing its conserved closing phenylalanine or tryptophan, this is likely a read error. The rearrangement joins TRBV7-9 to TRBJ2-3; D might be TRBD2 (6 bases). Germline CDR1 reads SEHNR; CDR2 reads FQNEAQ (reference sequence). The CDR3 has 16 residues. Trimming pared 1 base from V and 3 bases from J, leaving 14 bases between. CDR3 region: CASSLGEVRWTDTQYL. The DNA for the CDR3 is TGTGCCAGCAGCTTAGGGGAGGTTAGGTGGACAGATACGCAGTATCTT.

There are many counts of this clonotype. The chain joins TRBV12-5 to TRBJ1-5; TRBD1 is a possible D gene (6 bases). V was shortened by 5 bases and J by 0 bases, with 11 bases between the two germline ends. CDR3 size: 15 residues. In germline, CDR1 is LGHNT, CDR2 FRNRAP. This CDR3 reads CASGPGTSSNQPQHF. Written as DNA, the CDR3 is TGTGCTAGTGGTCCGGGGACATCTAGCAATCAGCCCCAGCATTTT. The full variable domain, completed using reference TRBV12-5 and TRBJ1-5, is DARVTQTPRHKVTEMGQEVTMRCQPILGHNTVFWYRQTMMQGLELLAYFRNRAPLDDSGMPKDRFSAEMPDATLATLKIQPSEPRDSAVYFCASGPGTSSNQPQHFGDGTRLSIL.

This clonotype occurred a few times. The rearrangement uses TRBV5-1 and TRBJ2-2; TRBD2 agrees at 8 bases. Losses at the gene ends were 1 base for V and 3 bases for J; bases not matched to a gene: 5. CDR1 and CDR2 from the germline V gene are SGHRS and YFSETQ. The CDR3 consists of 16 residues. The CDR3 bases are TGCGCCAGCAGCTTGCCGGGAGGGCCTGACACCGGGGAGCTGTTTTTT. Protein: CASSLPGGPDTGELFF.

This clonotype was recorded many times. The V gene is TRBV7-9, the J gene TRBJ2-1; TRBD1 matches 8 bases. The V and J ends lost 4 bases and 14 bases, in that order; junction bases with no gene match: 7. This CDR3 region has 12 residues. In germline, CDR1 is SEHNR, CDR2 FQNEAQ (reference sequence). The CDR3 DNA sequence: TGTGCCAGCAGCTCGCAGGGGGCAGGAAAGTTCTTC. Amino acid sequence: CASSSQGAGKFF. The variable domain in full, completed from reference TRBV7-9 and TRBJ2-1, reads DTGVSQNPRHKITKRGQNVTFRCDPISEHNRLYWYRQTLGQGPEFLTYFQNEAQLEKSRLLSDRFSAERPKGSFSTLEIQRTEQGDSAMYLCASSSQGAGKFFGPGTRLTVL.

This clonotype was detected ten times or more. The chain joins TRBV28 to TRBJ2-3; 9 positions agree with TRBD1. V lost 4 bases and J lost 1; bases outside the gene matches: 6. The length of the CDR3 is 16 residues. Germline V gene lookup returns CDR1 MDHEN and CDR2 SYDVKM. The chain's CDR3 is CASSSGTGLGTDTQYF. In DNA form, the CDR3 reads TGTGCCAGCAGTTCCGGGACAGGGCTCGGCACAGATACGCAGTATTTT.

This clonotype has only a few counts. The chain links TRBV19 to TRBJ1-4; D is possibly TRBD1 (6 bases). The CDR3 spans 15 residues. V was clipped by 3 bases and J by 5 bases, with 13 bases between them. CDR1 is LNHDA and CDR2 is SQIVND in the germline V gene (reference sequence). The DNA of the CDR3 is TGTGCCAGTAGTATGAAATGGGACATAAATGAAAAACTGTTTTTT. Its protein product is CASSMKWDINEKLFF.

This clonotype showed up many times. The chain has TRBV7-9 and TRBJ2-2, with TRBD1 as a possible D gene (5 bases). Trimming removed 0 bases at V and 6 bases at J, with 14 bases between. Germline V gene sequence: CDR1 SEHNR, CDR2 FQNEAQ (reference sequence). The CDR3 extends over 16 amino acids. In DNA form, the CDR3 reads TGTGCCAGCAGCTTAGCCGTGGGGCGCTTGGCCGGGGAGCTGTTTTTT. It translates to CASSLAVGRLAGELFF.

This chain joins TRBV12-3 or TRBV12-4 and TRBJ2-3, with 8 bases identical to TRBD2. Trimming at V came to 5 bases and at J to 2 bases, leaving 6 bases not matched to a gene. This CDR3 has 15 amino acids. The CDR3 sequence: CASSHSGEITDTQYF. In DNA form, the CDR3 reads TGTGCCAGCAGTCATAGCGGGGAAATCACAGATACGCAGTATTTT.

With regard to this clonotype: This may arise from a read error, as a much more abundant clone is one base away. This chain's CDR3 is CASSQDRTGGYEQYV. The DNA for the CDR3 is TGCGCCAGCAGCCAAGACCGGACAGGGGGCTACGAGCAGTACGTC. The chain recombines TRBV4-3 with TRBJ2-7, with TRBD1 identical over 10 bases. Looked up from germline, CDR1 is LGHNA and CDR2 is YSLEER. CDR3 length equals 15 residues. J was trimmed by 3 bases and V by 0 bases; bases with no gene match: 2.

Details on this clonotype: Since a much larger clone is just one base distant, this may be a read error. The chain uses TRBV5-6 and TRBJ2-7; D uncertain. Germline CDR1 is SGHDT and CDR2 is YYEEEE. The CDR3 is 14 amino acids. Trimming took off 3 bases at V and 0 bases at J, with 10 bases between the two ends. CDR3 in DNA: TGTGCCAGCAGCTCGGAAGGGTCCTCCTACGAGCAGTACTTC. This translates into CASSSEGSSYEQYF.